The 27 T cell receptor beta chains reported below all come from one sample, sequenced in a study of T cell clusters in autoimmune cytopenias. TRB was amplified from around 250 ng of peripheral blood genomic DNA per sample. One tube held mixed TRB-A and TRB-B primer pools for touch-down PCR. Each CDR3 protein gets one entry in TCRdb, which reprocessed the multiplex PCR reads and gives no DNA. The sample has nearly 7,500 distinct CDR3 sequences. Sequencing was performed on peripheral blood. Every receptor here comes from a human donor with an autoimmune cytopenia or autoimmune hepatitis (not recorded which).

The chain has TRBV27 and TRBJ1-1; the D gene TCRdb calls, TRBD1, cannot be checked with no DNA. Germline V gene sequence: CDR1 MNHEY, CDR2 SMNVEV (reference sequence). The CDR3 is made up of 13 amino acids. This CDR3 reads CASRQGTGGEAFF.

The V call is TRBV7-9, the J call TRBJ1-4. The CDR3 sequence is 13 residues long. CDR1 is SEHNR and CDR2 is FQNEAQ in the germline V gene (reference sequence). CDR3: CASRYQVNEKLFF.

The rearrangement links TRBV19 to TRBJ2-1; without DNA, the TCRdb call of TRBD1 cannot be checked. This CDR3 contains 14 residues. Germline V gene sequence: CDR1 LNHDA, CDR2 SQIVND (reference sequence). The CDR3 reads CASRADRGPNEQFF.

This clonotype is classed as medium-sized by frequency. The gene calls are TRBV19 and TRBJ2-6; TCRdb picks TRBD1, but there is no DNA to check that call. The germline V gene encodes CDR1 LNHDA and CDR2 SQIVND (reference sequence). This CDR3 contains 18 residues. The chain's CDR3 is CASSIGLRGRSGANVLTF. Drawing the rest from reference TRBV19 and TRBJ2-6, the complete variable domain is DGGITQSPKYLFRKEGQNVTLSCEQNLNHDAMYWYRQDPGQGLRLIYYSQIVNDFQKGDIAEGYSVSREKKESFPLTVTSAQKNPTAFYLCASSIGLRGRSGANVLTFGAGSRLTVL.

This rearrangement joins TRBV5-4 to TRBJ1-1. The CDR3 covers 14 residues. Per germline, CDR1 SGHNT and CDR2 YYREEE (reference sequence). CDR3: CASSQDPQASKAFF.

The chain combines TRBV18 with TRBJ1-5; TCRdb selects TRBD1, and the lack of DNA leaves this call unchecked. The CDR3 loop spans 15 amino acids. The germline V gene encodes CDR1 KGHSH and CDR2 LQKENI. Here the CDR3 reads CASSFTGEVTQPQHF.

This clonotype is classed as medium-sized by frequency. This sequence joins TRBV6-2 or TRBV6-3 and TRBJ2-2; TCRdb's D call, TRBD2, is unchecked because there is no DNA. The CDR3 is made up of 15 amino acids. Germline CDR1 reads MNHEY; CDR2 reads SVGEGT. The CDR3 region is CASRHRALNTGELFF.

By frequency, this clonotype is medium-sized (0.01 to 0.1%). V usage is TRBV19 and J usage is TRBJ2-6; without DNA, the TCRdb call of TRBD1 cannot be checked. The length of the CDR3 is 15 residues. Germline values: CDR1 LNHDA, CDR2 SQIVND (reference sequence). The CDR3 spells CASTGTGGGANVLTF.

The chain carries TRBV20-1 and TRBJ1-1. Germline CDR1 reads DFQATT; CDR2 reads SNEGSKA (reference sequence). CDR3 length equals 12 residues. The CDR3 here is CSARAGNTEAFF.

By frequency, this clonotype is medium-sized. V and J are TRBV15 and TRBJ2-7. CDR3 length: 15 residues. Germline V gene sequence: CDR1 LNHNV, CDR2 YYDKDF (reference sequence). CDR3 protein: CATSRDGHRTYEQYF.

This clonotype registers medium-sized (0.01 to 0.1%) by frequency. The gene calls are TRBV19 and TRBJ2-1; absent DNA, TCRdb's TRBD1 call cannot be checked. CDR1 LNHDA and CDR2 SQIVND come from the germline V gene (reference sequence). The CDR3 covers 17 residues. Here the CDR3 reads CASSTSQGQGRYNEQFF.

This CDR3 is CASSPLAHSSTNEQFF. The rearrangement joins TRBV27 to TRBJ2-1; TCRdb designates TRBD1, a call that cannot be tested without DNA. The CDR3 is 16 residues long. Germline values: CDR1 MNHEY, CDR2 SMNVEV (reference sequence).

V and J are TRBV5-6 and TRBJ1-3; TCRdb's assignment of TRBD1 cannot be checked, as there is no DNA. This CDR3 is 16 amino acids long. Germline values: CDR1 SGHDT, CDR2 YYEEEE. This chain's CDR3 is CASSLDPGYSGNTIYF.

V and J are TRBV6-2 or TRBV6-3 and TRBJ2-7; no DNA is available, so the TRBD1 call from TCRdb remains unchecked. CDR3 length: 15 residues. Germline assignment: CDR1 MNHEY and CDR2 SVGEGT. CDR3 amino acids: CASSWGRPPSYEQYF.

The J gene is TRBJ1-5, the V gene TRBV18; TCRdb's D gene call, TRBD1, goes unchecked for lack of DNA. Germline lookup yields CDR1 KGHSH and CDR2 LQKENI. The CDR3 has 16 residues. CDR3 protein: CASSQTTGNLNQPQHF.

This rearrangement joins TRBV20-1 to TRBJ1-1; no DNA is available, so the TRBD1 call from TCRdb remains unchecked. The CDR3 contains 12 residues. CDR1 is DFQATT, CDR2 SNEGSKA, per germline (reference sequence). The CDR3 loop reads CSARFFTGEAFF.

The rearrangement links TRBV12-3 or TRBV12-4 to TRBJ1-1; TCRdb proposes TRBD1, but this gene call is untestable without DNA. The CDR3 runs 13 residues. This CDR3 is CASSASVTGEAFF.

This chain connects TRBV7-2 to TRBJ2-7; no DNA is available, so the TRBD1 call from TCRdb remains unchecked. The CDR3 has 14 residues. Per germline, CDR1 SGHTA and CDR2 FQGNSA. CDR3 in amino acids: CASSRDRSIDEQYF.

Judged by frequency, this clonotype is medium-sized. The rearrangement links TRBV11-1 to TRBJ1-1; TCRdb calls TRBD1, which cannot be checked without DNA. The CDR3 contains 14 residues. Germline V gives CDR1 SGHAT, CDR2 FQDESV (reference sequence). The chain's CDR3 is CASSWAGGGTEAFF.

The CDR3 is CASSQDPSALGSTEAFF. The rearrangement joins TRBV4-3 to TRBJ1-1. There are 17 residues in the CDR3. In germline, CDR1 is LGHNA, CDR2 YSLEER.

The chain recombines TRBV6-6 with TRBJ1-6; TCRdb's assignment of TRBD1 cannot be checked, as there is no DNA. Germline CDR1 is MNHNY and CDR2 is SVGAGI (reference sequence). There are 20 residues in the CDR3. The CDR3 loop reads CASSYPGGQSRGSYNSPLHF.

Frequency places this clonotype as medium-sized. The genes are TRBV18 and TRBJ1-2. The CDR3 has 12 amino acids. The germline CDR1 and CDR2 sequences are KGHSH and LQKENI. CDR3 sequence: CASSAGRNGYTF. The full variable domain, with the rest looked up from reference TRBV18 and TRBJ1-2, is NAGVMQNPRHLVRRRGQEARLRCSPMKGHSHVYWYRQLPEEGLKFMVYLQKENIIDESGMPKERFSAEFPKEGPSILRIQQVVRGDSAAYFCASSAGRNGYTFGSGTRLTVV.

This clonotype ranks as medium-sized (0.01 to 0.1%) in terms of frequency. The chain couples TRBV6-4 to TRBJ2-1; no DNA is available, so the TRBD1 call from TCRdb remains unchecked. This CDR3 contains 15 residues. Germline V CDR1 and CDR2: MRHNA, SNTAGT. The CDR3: CASSGVAGYFNEQFF.

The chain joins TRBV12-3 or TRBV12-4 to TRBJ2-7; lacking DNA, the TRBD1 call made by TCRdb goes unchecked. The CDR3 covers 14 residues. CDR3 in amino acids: CASSHPDRGSEQYF.

CDR3 sequence: CASRVGATDTQYF. This chain joins TRBV27 and TRBJ2-3; the D call from TCRdb, TRBD1, cannot be confirmed without DNA. In germline, CDR1 is MNHEY, CDR2 SMNVEV (reference sequence). CDR3 length equals 13 residues.

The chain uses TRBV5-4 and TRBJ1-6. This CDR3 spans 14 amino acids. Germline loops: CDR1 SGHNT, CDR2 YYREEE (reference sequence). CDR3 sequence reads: CASSLTAFNSPLHF.

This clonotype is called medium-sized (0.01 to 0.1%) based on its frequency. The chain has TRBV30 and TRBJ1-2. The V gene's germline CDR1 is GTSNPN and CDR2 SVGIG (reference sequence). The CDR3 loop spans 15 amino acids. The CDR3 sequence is CAWSLAGRLNYGYTF.